What follows describes a single T cell receptor (beta chain). Trimming took 1 base from V and 7 from J, leaving 5 bases between them. The germline gives CDR1 MDHEN, CDR2 SYDVKM. The CDR3 runs to 11 residues. The record originates from a study of control samples from healthy donors and cancer patients. TCRdb keeps only in-frame clones here, not all; method: immunoSEQ multiplex PCR. The sample spans about 190,000 clones; the ten largest clones claim approximately 2.2%. The chain uses TRBV28 and TRBJ2-7, with D unclear. Sequenced material: blood. This TCR came from a woman in her twenties or thirties in good health. The CDR3 reads CASSLSREQYF. CDR3 DNA: TGTGCCAGCAGTTTATCGAGGGAGCAGTACTTC.